The 7 T cell receptor beta chains reported below all come from one sample, sequenced in a study of regulatory T cells in long-lasting Graves disease. Assembly of TCR beta libraries relied on iRepertoire HTBI primers together with Arm-PCR of CDR3 regions. Via MiXCR, TCRdb re-called the multiplex PCR reads, giving one row per CDR3 protein. The table shows approximately 480,000 distinct CDR3 sequences, with around 15% occurring only once. The sample's time point: newly diagnosed GD, antithyroid drugs for less than 3 months. PBMC RNA served as the TCR library source. The sample was also reused in another study, on T cells in Graves' hyperthyroidism and ophthalmopathy.

The starting material was peripheral blood mononuclear cells (PBMCs), obtained at new diagnosis, from a patient treated with antithyroid drugs. These receptor sequences come from a middle-aged man with Graves disease.

This clonotype occurred many times. The rearrangement uses TRBV7-9 and TRBJ1-2, with D perhaps TRBD1 (5 bases). The V gene lost 5 bases and the J gene lost 4 bases, with 17 bases spanning the gap. Germline-derived CDR1 and CDR2 are SEHNR and FQNEAQ (reference sequence). The CDR3 consists of 15 residues. The CDR3 coding sequence is TGTGCCAGCAGCCCAGACCCAAATGGGGGCTATGGCTACACCTTC. Its protein is CASSPDPNGGYGYTF.

This clonotype came up a few times. This chain links TRBV5-1 with TRBJ2-7; 12 bases fit TRBD1. The junction had 8 bases not matched to a gene; V was cut back by 5 bases and J by 5 bases. The germline CDR1 and CDR2 sequences are SGHRS and YFSETQ. This CDR3 spans 15 amino acids. The CDR3 DNA is TGCGCCAGCAGAAAGCCCGGGACAGGGGGCCACGAGCAGTACTTC. It codes for CASRKPGTGGHEQYF.

This clonotype showed up just a few times. This rearrangement joins TRBV18 to TRBJ2-1; D gene uncertain. The CDR3 has 16 amino acids. The V end lost 3 bases, the J end lost 0 bases, and 12 bases lay between the germline ends. The germline V gene has CDR1 KGHSH and CDR2 LQKENI. The CDR3: CASSPQSRRSYNEQFF. The CDR3 DNA follows: TGTGCCAGCTCACCTCAAAGCAGGCGCTCCTACAATGAGCAGTTCTTC.

For this clonotype: A read error may explain this, as a much larger clone is one base away. The chain is built from TRBV27 and TRBJ1-2, with a possible D match to TRBD1 (5 bases). CDR1 MNHEY and CDR2 SMNVEV come from the germline V gene (reference sequence). This CDR3 has 17 residues. The CDR3 DNA sequence: TGTGCCGGCAGCAAAACACTGGGGGGGACCGGAGACTATGGCTACACCTTC. It is translated as CAGSKTLGGTGDYGYTF.

The CDR3 protein is CASSQDPGFPGEQYF. DNA for the CDR3: TGCGCCAGCAGCCAAGATCCAGGCTTCCCTGGTGAGCAGTACTTC. The rearrangement uses TRBV4-1 and TRBJ2-7; D is ambiguous. This CDR3 spans 15 amino acids. Germline loops: CDR1 MGHRA, CDR2 YSYEKL. Trimming stripped 0 bases from V and 7 bases from J, with 16 bases between.

This clonotype was seen at least ten times. V gene TRBV5-1 combines with J gene TRBJ2-1; 9 bases map to TRBD2. V trimming: 1 base; J trimming: 5 bases; junction bases outside the gene matches: 7. The germline CDR1 and CDR2 sequences are SGHRS and YFSETQ. The CDR3 extends over 16 amino acids. DNA for the CDR3: TGCGCCAGCAGCTTGACCGGACTAGCGTTAGACAATGAGCAGTTCTTC. Residues: CASSLTGLALDNEQFF.

This clonotype was recorded many times. This chain joins TRBV5-1 and TRBJ2-5; the match to TRBD2 covers 7 bases. CDR3 size: 15 residues. Germline CDR1 and CDR2: SGHRS and YFSETQ. V lost 0 bases to trimming and J lost 2 bases; unmatched junction nucleotides: 4. This chain's CDR3 is CASSLAWGGQETQYF. CDR3 coding DNA: TGCGCCAGCAGCTTGGCCTGGGGGGGGCAAGAGACCCAGTACTTC.